This entry describes one T cell receptor (beta chain). This record comes from a study of blood T cell repertoires in COVID-19. Across the whole study: COVID-19 samples, acute and convalescent, were from the United States, Italy and Spain. T cells, B-cell-depleted T cells, or PBMCs supplied cDNA or gDNA.

Per the authors' pipeline: Reference gene primers were amplified, and this amplification served to estimate nucleated cell counts. Sequencing was performed with immunoSEQ multiplex PCR; in TCRdb, only in-frame clones are kept and a portion is missing. The V and J calls and clone size come from that table; D and trimming were worked out from the DNA. The profile shows tens of thousands of clones, roughly 80% of them singletons. The CDR3 length is 15 residues. Germline values: CDR1 MNHEY, CDR2 SVGEGT. The V and J ends lost 5 bases and 7 bases respectively, with 20 bases between them. The chain is built from TRBV6-2 or TRBV6-3 and TRBJ1-1; TRBD1 might be the D (6 bases). The specimen was peripheral blood. This clonotype was sampled from a human donor in a cohort sampled during active COVID-19. DNA for the CDR3: TGTGCCAGCAGTCGATGGAGGACAGAAGATTTTGAAGCTTTCTTT. Amino acid sequence: CASSRWRTEDFEAFF.